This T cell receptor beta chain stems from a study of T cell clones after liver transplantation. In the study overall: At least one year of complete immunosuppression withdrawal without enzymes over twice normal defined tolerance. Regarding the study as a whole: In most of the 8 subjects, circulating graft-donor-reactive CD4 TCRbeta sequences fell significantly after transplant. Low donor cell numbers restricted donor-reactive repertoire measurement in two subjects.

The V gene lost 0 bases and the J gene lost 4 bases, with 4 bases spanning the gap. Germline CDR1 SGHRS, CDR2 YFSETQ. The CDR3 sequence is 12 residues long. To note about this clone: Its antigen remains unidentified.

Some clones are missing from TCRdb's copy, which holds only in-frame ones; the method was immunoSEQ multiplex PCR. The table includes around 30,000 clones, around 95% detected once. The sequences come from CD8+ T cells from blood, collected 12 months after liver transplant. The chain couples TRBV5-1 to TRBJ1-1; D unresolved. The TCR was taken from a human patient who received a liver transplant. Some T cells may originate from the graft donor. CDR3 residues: CASSLVSTEAFF. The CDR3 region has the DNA TGCGCCAGCAGCTTGGTTTCCACTGAAGCTTTCTTT.